These 29 T cell receptor beta chains originate from one sample sequenced in a study of tumor-infiltrating lymphocytes in primary liver carcinoma. Blood RNA was derived from unsorted whole blood, and germline DNA was extracted too. A primer in the constant region served to generate TCR beta cDNA from roughly 450 ng of total RNA. Libraries for TCR beta were built through three nested multiplex PCR rounds, which together made up a slightly modified ARM-PCR procedure. For approximately 11 cycles apiece, the opening two PCR rounds ran with TRBV1-TRBV30 forward primers and a C-beta reverse primer. In TCRdb, the multiplex PCR reads were re-called with MiXCR into one record per CDR3 protein. The sample lists approximately 330,000 distinct CDR3 sequences, roughly two thirds occurring once. The sequenced sample was peripheral blood. The receptors originated from a man aged 35 to 55 with primary liver carcinoma and hepatitis B virus infection.

As concerns this clonotype: This clone may be a read error of a much larger clone one base away. The rearrangement uses TRBV4-1 and TRBJ2-7; D is possibly TRBD1 (6 bases). The CDR3 has 16 residues. V was shortened by 1 base and J by 9 bases, with 22 bases between the two germline ends. Germline V lookup: CDR1 MGHRA, CDR2 YSYEKL. CDR3 bases: TGCGCCAGCAGCCAAGGCCAACCTGGGGGCAGGGCTGTGCAGTACTTC. Translating gives CASSQGQPGGRAVQYF.

For this clonotype: This sequence may be a read error, since a much larger clone differs from it by one base. The chain is built from TRBV6-2 or TRBV6-3 and TRBJ1-2; D remains unclear. Germline values: CDR1 MNHEY, CDR2 SVGEGT. The CDR3 spans 12 residues. Here the CDR3 DNA reads TGTGCCAACAGTCCACTTGGCTATGGCTACACCTTC. Its protein is CANSPLGYGYTF.

This chain joins TRBV28 and TRBJ2-7; D may be TRBD1 (8 bases). Germline loops: CDR1 MDHEN, CDR2 SYDVKM. The V end lost 6 bases, the J end lost 9 bases, and 18 bases lay between the germline ends. The CDR3 spans 13 residues. As DNA, the CDR3 is TGTGCCAGCAGACGCGGACAGGGCGGGGGGCAGTACTTC. As protein: CASRRGQGGGQYF.

This rearrangement joins TRBV6-1 to TRBJ1-3; D gene unclear. V lost 6 bases to trimming and J lost 5 bases, with 14 bases between them. The CDR3 has 14 residues. Germline V gene lookup returns CDR1 MNHNS and CDR2 SASEGT. The CDR3 DNA reads as TGTGCCAGCAGCGGGGTTCGGTCTAGAAACACCATATATTTT. Translating gives CASSGVRSRNTIYF.

Ten or more counts support this clonotype. The rearrangement joins TRBV12-3 or TRBV12-4 to TRBJ2-1; 7 nucleotides agree with TRBD2. J lost 5 bases, V lost 2 bases, and 9 bases had no gene match. CDR3 length equals 16 residues. The CDR3, as DNA: TGTGCCAGCAGTTTAATGGCTAGCGGACCGGACAATGAGCAGTTCTTC. Its protein is CASSLMASGPDNEQFF.

Notes on this clonotype: Given a much more abundant clone one base away, this may be a read error. Since the CDR3 does not end with the conserved phenylalanine or tryptophan, this likely comes from a read error. The rearrangement uses TRBV4-1 and TRBJ2-1; 7 bases are a match to TRBD2. CDR3 length: 18 amino acids. Germline assignment: CDR1 MGHRA and CDR2 YSYEKL. The V segment lost 1 base and the J segment 5 bases; nucleotides outside the gene matches: 14. The CDR3 loop is CASSQVDFGLAVNNEQFS. In DNA, the CDR3 is TGCGCCAGCAGCCAAGTCGATTTCGGGCTAGCGGTAAACAATGAGCAGTTCTCC.

About this clonotype itself: The germline gene is not matched at one end of the junction; a read error may be the cause. The rearrangement links TRBV10-3 to TRBJ2-4; a possible D gene is TRBD2 (6 bases). The CDR3 runs to 16 residues. Germline V gene lookup returns CDR1 ENHRY and CDR2 SYGVKD. The CDR3 sequence: CAISESTSPNVNIHYF. The CDR3 DNA follows: TGTGCCATCAGTGAGTCCACTAGCCCCAACGTAAACATTCATTACTTC.

The chain recombines TRBV6-1 with TRBJ2-7; 9 nucleotides match TRBD1. Trimming removed 5 bases from V and 2 bases from J; junction bases left unmatched: 7. The CDR3 totals 15 residues. CDR1 MNHNS and CDR2 SASEGT come from the germline V gene. CDR3: CASSPRTGEPYEQYF. The CDR3 DNA reads as TGTGCCAGCAGTCCCAGGACAGGGGAGCCCTACGAGCAGTACTTC.

With respect to this clonotype: Germline and junction disagree at one end, which may indicate a read error. The V gene is TRBV4-3, the J gene TRBJ2-1; unclear D gene. This CDR3 has 15 residues. Germline CDR1 and CDR2: LGHNA and YSLEER. CDR3 bases: TGCGCCAGCAGCCAAGATCTTAACTTCTACAACGAGCAGTCCTTC. Translating it yields CASSQDLNFYNEQSF.

This clonotype has just a few counts. V gene TRBV6-5 combines with J gene TRBJ2-5; D gene ambiguous. Between the trimmed V and J ends, which lost 7 bases and 1 base, there was a span of 7 bases. CDR3 size: 12 residues. Germline V gene sequence: CDR1 MNHEY, CDR2 SVGAGI. The CDR3 loop is CASNTAQETQYF. For the CDR3, the DNA is TGTGCCAGCAATACAGCCCAAGAGACCCAGTACTTC.

Concerning this clonotype: At one boundary the junction diverges from the germline segment, which might be a read error. The chain joins TRBV6-5 to TRBJ1-6; D remains unclear. Germline values: CDR1 MNHEY, CDR2 SVGAGI. The CDR3 has 13 amino acids. This CDR3 reads CANCYSINSSLHF. The CDR3 nucleotides read TGTGCCAACTGTTACTCCATCAATTCATCCCTCCACTTT.

The chain is built from TRBV28 and TRBJ2-4, with 9 bases aligning to TRBD2. V trimming: 5 bases; J trimming: 6 bases; junction bases outside the gene matches: 8. The CDR3 contains 15 residues. Germline CDR1 and CDR2: MDHEN and SYDVKM. DNA of the CDR3: TGTGCCAGCAGTCCCCTAGGACTAGCGACAAACATTCAGTACTTC. Protein product: CASSPLGLATNIQYF. Drawing the rest from reference TRBV28 and TRBJ2-4, the complete variable domain is DVKVTQSSRYLVKRTGEKVFLECVQDMDHENMFWYRQDPGLGLRLIYFSYDVKMKEKGDIPEGYSVSREKKERFSLILESASTNQTSMYLCASSPLGLATNIQYFGAGTRLSVL.

The V call is TRBV2, the J call TRBJ2-1; 11 bases are shared with TRBD2. CDR3 length: 15 residues. Germline V CDR1 and CDR2: SNHLY, FYNNEI. V shed 3 bases and J 5 bases; nucleotides not matched to a gene: 3. The CDR3 DNA is TGTGCCAGCAGTGAGGGGACTAGCGGCCACAATGAGCAGTTCTTC. Residues: CASSEGTSGHNEQFF.

Note on this clonotype: One end of the junction is discordant with germline, which a read error may explain. The chain has TRBV6-6 and TRBJ1-2; D is perhaps TRBD1 (5 bases). Per the germline V gene, CDR1 is MNHNY and CDR2 is SVGAGI (reference sequence). The CDR3 runs 11 residues. The CDR3 sequence is CASKGNYDYTF. CDR3 nucleotides: TGTGCTAGCAAGGGGAATTATGACTACACCTTC.

On this clonotype: A much larger clonotype is one base distant, so this may be a read error. The chain carries TRBV10-3 and TRBJ2-5; 10 bases line up with TRBD1. The J call is uncertain, as TRBJ2-1 better fits the DNA end. Germline CDR1 ENHRY, CDR2 SYGVKD. CDR3 length: 14 amino acids. In nucleotides, the CDR3 is TGTGCCATCAGGCGACAGGGGGCGGATGAGACCCAGTTCTTC. It specifies CAIRRQGADETQFF.

For this clonotype: Germline is not matched at one junction end, which may reflect a read error. The rearrangement joins TRBV10-1 to TRBJ2-3; 8 nucleotides line up with TRBD2. This CDR3 region has 20 residues. Germline values: CDR1 WNHNN, CDR2 SYGVQD (reference sequence). The CDR3 region is CANSETGLVGGPFSADTQYF. In DNA, the CDR3 is TGCGCCAACAGTGAGACGGGACTAGTGGGAGGGCCGTTTAGCGCAGATACGCAGTATTTT.

There are many counts of this clonotype. CDR3 region: CASSQEREQGDTQYF. CDR3 in DNA: TGTGCCAGCAGCCAAGAACGGGAGCAGGGAGATACGCAGTATTTT. J is TRBJ2-3 and V is TRBV4-2, with D perhaps matching TRBD2 (6 bases). The CDR3 is made up of 15 amino acids. The V end lost 0 bases, the J end lost 5 bases, and 12 bases lay between the germline ends. Germline V lookup: CDR1 LGHNA, CDR2 YNFKEQ.

As to this clonotype: Since no conserved phenylalanine or tryptophan closes the CDR3, a read error is the likely cause. The limits of the CDR3 on the DNA are not certain, so only TCRdb's listed CDR3 is given. The chain links TRBV11-2 to TRBJ2-7. Germline-derived CDR1 and CDR2 are SGHAT and FQNNGV. Ends included, the CDR3 has 13 residues. CDR3 amino acids: CASSFDMVYEQYL.

The chain employs TRBV4-3 and TRBJ2-7; D gene unclear. CDR3 length equals 15 residues. Germline CDR1 is LGHNA and CDR2 is YSLEER. Here the CDR3 reads CASSQDSGTSYEQYV. CDR3 sequence (DNA): TGCGCCAGCAGCCAAGATAGTGGCACTTCCTATGAGCAGTACGTC.

This clonotype was picked up many times. The chain links TRBV6-2 or TRBV6-3 to TRBJ1-5; 8 bases match TRBD1. Germline CDR1 and CDR2: MNHEY and SVGEGT. After removal of 0 bases from V and 5 bases from J, the junction contained 15 bases not matched to a gene. The CDR3 runs to 19 residues. The CDR3 DNA sequence: TGTGCCAGCAGTTACTCGGCCGAAAGGAGGACAGGGAGGGATCAGCCCCAGCATTTT. This gives the protein CASSYSAERRTGRDQPQHF.

With respect to this clonotype: A much larger clone lies one base from this, so it may be a read error. The V call is TRBV6-1, the J call TRBJ1-2, with a weak D call TRBD1 (5 bases). CDR1 and CDR2 from the germline V gene are MNHNS and SASEGT. The CDR3 contains 13 residues. CDR3 protein: CAGSVQGGYGYTF. The CDR3 nucleotides read TGTGCCGGCAGTGTCCAGGGAGGCTATGGCTACACCTTC.

Concerning this clonotype: A read error is likely, as this CDR3 ends without the conserved phenylalanine or tryptophan. The chain recombines TRBV11-2 with TRBJ2-3; no clear D. This CDR3 has 14 amino acids. Germline V lookup: CDR1 SGHAT, CDR2 FQNNGV. CDR3 DNA sequence: TGTGTCAGCAGCCTAGAACTTTACACCGATACGCAGTATTCC. It is translated as CVSSLELYTDTQYS.

As regards this clonotype: An end of the junction does not agree with germline; a read error may underlie this. The genes are TRBV10-2 and TRBJ2-3; 7 bases match TRBD1. CDR3 length: 13 amino acids. In germline, CDR1 is WSHSY, CDR2 SAAADI. CDR3 nucleotides: TGCGCCCGCAGAAGACAGGGAGCAGATACGCAGTATTTT. Its protein is CARRRQGADTQYF.

This clonotype was seen at least ten times. This chain links TRBV6-1 with TRBJ2-1; D not certain. Trimming removed 3 bases from V and 1 base from J, with 4 bases in between. The V gene's germline CDR1 is MNHNS and CDR2 SASEGT. This CDR3 is built from 13 residues. In nucleotides, the CDR3 is TGTGCCAGCAGTGAGACGTCCTACAATGAGCAGTTCTTC. It specifies CASSETSYNEQFF.

This chain joins TRBV28 and TRBJ1-5, with D hard to call. V was shortened by 6 bases and J by 3 bases, with 12 bases between the two germline ends. The CDR3 spans 14 residues. Germline V CDR1 and CDR2: MDHEN, SYDVKM. The CDR3 reads CASSPEVTNQPQHF. The DNA for the CDR3 is TGTGCCAGCAGCCCCGAGGTGACCAATCAGCCCCAGCATTTT.

The rearrangement joins TRBV5-5 to TRBJ1-1; 10 nucleotides agree with TRBD1. Germline V gene lookup returns CDR1 SGHKS and CDR2 YYEKEE (reference sequence). V dropped 0 bases and J dropped 11; count of bases not matched to a gene: 7. This CDR3 spans 14 amino acids. The CDR3 here is CASSLGWTGGSAFF. The DNA of the CDR3 is TGTGCCAGCAGCTTGGGATGGACAGGGGGATCGGCTTTCTTT.

For this clonotype: At one of its ends the junction is not consistent with the germline gene, which may arise from a read error. V usage is TRBV5-5 and J usage is TRBJ1-1, with D maybe TRBD1 (5 bases). This CDR3 contains 14 residues. The germline CDR1 and CDR2 sequences are SGHKS and YYEKEE (reference sequence). This CDR3 is CVSSLAGLDIEAFF. CDR3 coding DNA: TGTGTCAGCAGCTTGGCGGGTTTGGACATTGAAGCTTTCTTT.

A word on this clonotype: Its ends do not fully match the called genes, so a read error is possible. The chain links TRBV11-2 to TRBJ2-1; D is unclear. The CDR3 contains 15 residues. Germline V gene sequence: CDR1 SGHAT, CDR2 FQNNGV. The CDR3 reads CDSSLTRSSYNEQLF. The CDR3 DNA sequence: TGTGACAGCAGCCTAACACGGAGCTCCTACAATGAGCAGCTCTTC. The whole variable domain, filled in from reference TRBV11-2 and TRBJ2-1, reads EAGVAQSPRYKIIEKRQSVAFWCNPISGHATLYWYQQILGQGPKLLIQFQNNGVVDDSQLPKDRFSAERLKGVDSTLKIQPAKLEDSAVYLCDSSLTRSSYNEQLFGPGTRLTVL.

This chain joins TRBV6-5 and TRBJ1-1; no clear D. Germline V gives CDR1 MNHEY, CDR2 SVGAGI. V was cut by 2 bases and J by 1 base, with 11 bases left in between. CDR3 size: 15 residues. The CDR3: CASSYPSRANTEAFF. CDR3 in DNA: TGTGCCAGCAGTTACCCGTCACGGGCGAACACTGAAGCTTTCTTT.